The 14 T cell receptor beta chains given below trace back to one sample, sequenced in a study. Each CDR3 protein gets one entry after TCRdb re-called the RT-PCR reads with MiXCR. This sample yields about 680,000 distinct CDR3 sequences, of which 13% to 15% are seen a single time; 3.6% belongs to the top ten. What was sequenced was memory CD4+ T cells from blood. These receptors originate from a female donor in good health, serving as a healthy control.

Ten or more counts support this clonotype. V gene TRBV29-1 combines with J gene TRBJ2-3, with D possibly TRBD2 on 6 matching bases. This CDR3 contains 12 residues. The germline V and J ends were trimmed by 7 bases and 6 bases, with 14 bases remaining between them. Per germline, CDR1 SQVTM and CDR2 ANQGSEA. CDR3 bases: TGCAGCGGCGACCCCCGGGGGGATACGCAGTATTTT. Translated: CSGDPRGDTQYF.

In its sample, this clonotype was seen many times. The rearrangement joins TRBV9 to TRBJ2-7; the match to TRBD2 covers 7 bases. CDR3 size: 15 residues. Germline V gene data show CDR1 as SGDLS and CDR2 as YYNGEE. Unmatched junction bases numbered 9, after V lost 5 bases and J lost 1 base. The CDR3, as DNA: TGTGCCAGCAGTTACCAGGCTAGCGGTTCCTACGAGCAGTACTTC. It codes for CASSYQASGSYEQYF. The full variable domain, rest sourced from reference TRBV9 and TRBJ2-7, is DSGVTQTPKHLITATGQRVTLRCSPRSGDLSVYWYQQSLDQGLQFLIQYYNGEERAKGNILERFSAQQFPDLHSELNLSSLELGDSALYFCASSYQASGSYEQYFGPGTRLTVT.

The genes are TRBV27 and TRBJ2-7, with 7 bases identical to TRBD2. The CDR3 runs 14 residues. Per germline, CDR1 MNHEY and CDR2 SMNVEV (reference sequence). Unmatched junction bases numbered 12, after V lost 6 bases and J lost 7 bases. DNA for the CDR3: TGTGCCAGCAGCAGAGCGGGAACTACCAGGGAGCAGTACTTC. This encodes CASSRAGTTREQYF.

This clonotype was detected many times. V and J are TRBV9 and TRBJ1-2; TRBD1 might be the D (6 bases). Germline V CDR1 and CDR2: SGDLS, YYNGEE. V was pared by 3 bases and J by 8 bases, with 20 bases between. CDR3 length equals 15 residues. CDR3 in DNA: TGTGCCAGCAGCGCGACCGCTCAGGGGATAGAAGGCTACACCTTC. Its protein is CASSATAQGIEGYTF.

Only a few counts were recorded for this clonotype. The CDR3 sequence is CSARDLPTEAFF. The CDR3 region has the DNA TGCAGTGCTAGAGACCTACCCACTGAAGCTTTCTTT. The rearrangement joins TRBV20-1 to TRBJ1-1; D not certain. The V gene's germline CDR1 is DFQATT and CDR2 SNEGSKA (reference sequence). This CDR3 is built from 12 residues. The germline V and J ends were trimmed by 0 bases and 4 bases, with 6 bases remaining between them.

About this clonotype itself: One end of the junction is discordant with germline, which a read error may explain. The chain couples TRBV6-1 to TRBJ1-5; D gene uncertain. The CDR3 length is 15 residues. Germline CDR1 reads MNHNS; CDR2 reads SASEGT. DNA for the CDR3: TGTGCCAGCAGGGAAGGCCAATATAGCAATCAGCCCCAGCATTTT. Protein product: CASREGQYSNQPQHF.

A few counts support this clonotype. The chain links TRBV6-5 to TRBJ2-1, with 13 bases identical to TRBD2. This CDR3 spans 15 amino acids. V gave up 5 bases and J gave up 10 bases; unmatched junction bases: 8. Germline assignment: CDR1 MNHEY and CDR2 SVGAGI. For the CDR3, the DNA is TGTGCCAGCAGTAGATCCGGGACTAGCGGGAAGGAGCAGTTCTTC. As protein: CASSRSGTSGKEQFF.

There are many counts of this clonotype. This chain uses TRBV7-2 with TRBJ1-1; 9 nucleotides align to TRBD1. CDR1 is SGHTA, CDR2 FQGNSA, per germline. CDR3 length: 13 amino acids. Losses at the gene ends were 3 bases for V and 10 bases for J; bases not matched to a gene: 6. The CDR3 bases are TGTGCCAGCAGCTTTCGGACAGGGGTGGCAGCTTTCTTT. Residues: CASSFRTGVAAFF. The full variable domain, in which reference TRBV7-2 and TRBJ1-1 provide the parts outside the CDR3, is GAGVSQSPSNKVTEKGKDVELRCDPISGHTALYWYRQSLGQGLEFLIYFQGNSAPDKSGLPSDRFSAERTGGSVSTLTIQRTQQEDSAVYLCASSFRTGVAAFFGQGTRLTVV.

V is TRBV27 and J is TRBJ2-1, with D perhaps given as TRBD1 or TRBD2 (5 bases each). This CDR3 has 11 residues. Trimming left V 3 bases short and J 13 bases short, with 10 bases between. The germline V gene has CDR1 MNHEY and CDR2 SMNVEV (reference sequence). This chain's CDR3 is CASSLGPFQFF. CDR3 coding DNA: TGTGCCAGCAGTTTGGGACCGTTTCAGTTCTTC.

This clonotype has only a few counts. The gene calls are TRBV6-6 and TRBJ1-2; no definite D call. Germline V gives CDR1 MNHNY, CDR2 SVGAGI (reference sequence). The CDR3 length is 13 residues. Trimming pared 4 bases from V and 3 bases from J, leaving 9 bases between. CDR3 nucleotides: TGTGCCAGCAGTTCCCCTACTTACTATGGCTACACCTTC. It is translated as CASSSPTYYGYTF.

This clonotype was counted many times. The genes are TRBV11-3 and TRBJ2-5; 7 bases map to TRBD2. CDR1 is SGHNT, CDR2 YENEEA, per germline. V was clipped by 4 bases and J by 4 bases; unmatched bases: 9. This CDR3 has 15 amino acids. This chain's CDR3 is CASSSRGERGETQYF. The CDR3 DNA reads as TGTGCCAGCAGCTCCAGAGGGGAGCGGGGAGAGACCCAGTACTTC.

This clonotype has a count of ten or more. V and J are TRBV4-2 and TRBJ2-1, with D possibly being TRBD1 or TRBD2 (5 bases each). Trimming left V 5 bases short and J 3 bases short, with 17 bases between. The CDR3 loop spans 16 amino acids. Germline CDR1 LGHNA, CDR2 YNFKEQ. The CDR3 DNA follows: TGTGCCAGCAGCGGGACGAGGGGCGGAAACTACAATGAGCAGTTCTTC. Translated: CASSGTRGGNYNEQFF.

CDR3 coding DNA: TGCGCCAGCAGCCAGTTAACCGGGACGGGTGAAAAACTGTTTTTT. Protein product: CASSQLTGTGEKLFF. The chain combines TRBV4-1 with TRBJ1-4, with TRBD1 as a possible D gene (5 bases). The CDR3 length is 15 residues. CDR1 and CDR2 from the germline V gene are MGHRA and YSYEKL. The germline V and J ends were trimmed by 3 bases and 7 bases, with 15 bases remaining between them.

This clonotype has more than one count but fewer than ten. The CDR3 DNA reads as TGTGCCAGCAGACAGGACAGGGGCAGTGGCTACACCTTC. This sequence encodes CASRQDRGSGYTF. The rearrangement links TRBV7-3 to TRBJ1-2; TRBD1 matches 9 bases. Germline CDR1 reads SGHTA; CDR2 reads FQGTGA. The V gene end was trimmed by 6 bases and the J gene end by 7 bases; junction bases not matched to a gene: 6. The CDR3 extends over 13 amino acids.